This T cell receptor (beta chain) was sequenced during a study of shared clonotypes between healthy human individuals. Study results and limitations: Between several donors, naive CD4 clonotypes were shared at a level of about 5.3%. Investigators expected sequencing depth to affect clonotype sharing among donors. Sampling included only blood; tissue repertoires likely differ.

The input for sorted-subset replicate PCRs was around 0.2 ug DNA, around 27,000 T cell genomes. The method was immunoSEQ multiplex PCR; TCRdb's version includes in-frame clones alone and lacks a portion of them. The sample includes about 1.1 million clones, around 78% seen only once; the top ten take 0.5% to 0.65%. About this clone: Its antigen is not identified.

The CDR3 is 12 residues long. The V end was cut by 5 bases, the J end by 2 bases, with 7 bases between. In germline, CDR1 is PRHDT, CDR2 FYEKMQ (reference sequence). This clonotype was obtained from a man aged 18 to 30 in good health. Some clones in this sample may be carry-over from other donors' samples. The chain uses TRBV13 and TRBJ2-7; unclear D gene. The source material was memory CD4+ T cells from PBMCs. The subset is: CD45RA-negative fraction. The CDR3 loop reads CASSSIAYEQYF. DNA of the CDR3: TGTGCCAGCAGCAGCATCGCCTACGAGCAGTACTTC. The whole variable domain, filled in from reference TRBV13 and TRBJ2-7, reads AAGVIQSPRHLIKEKRETATLKCYPIPRHDTVYWYQQGPGQDPQFLISFYEKMQSDKGSIPDRFSAQQFSDYHSELNMSSLELGDSALYFCASSSIAYEQYFGPGTRLTVT.